These 30 T cell receptor beta chains originate from one sample sequenced in a study of blood T cell repertoires in COVID-19. TCRdb keeps only in-frame clones here, not all; method: immunoSEQ multiplex PCR. The sample records some 130,000 clones, under 90% being singletons. Material: peripheral blood. All receptors derive from a woman in her sixties with active or convalescent COVID-19.

The genes are TRBV19 and TRBJ2-1, with a tentative D call TRBD1 (5 bases). The germline gives CDR1 LNHDA, CDR2 SQIVND (reference sequence). The CDR3 runs 11 residues. V lost 9 bases to trimming and J lost 8 bases, with 11 bases between them. This chain's CDR3 is CASRSRDEQFF. In DNA form, the CDR3 reads TGTGCCAGCAGAAGCAGGGATGAGCAGTTCTTC.

This sequence joins TRBV28 and TRBJ2-1; 12 nucleotides agree with TRBD2. The V gene end was trimmed by 6 bases and the J gene end by 3 bases; junction bases not matched to a gene: 9. The CDR3 spans 17 residues. Looked up from germline, CDR1 is MDHEN and CDR2 is SYDVKM. The CDR3: CASRGPGTSGLYNEQFF. The DNA of the CDR3 is TGTGCCAGCAGGGGCCCCGGGACTAGCGGGCTCTACAATGAGCAGTTCTTC. Variable domain in full (rest from reference TRBV28 and TRBJ2-1): DVKVTQSSRYLVKRTGEKVFLECVQDMDHENMFWYRQDPGLGLRLIYFSYDVKMKEKGDIPEGYSVSREKKERFSLILESASTNQTSMYLCASRGPGTSGLYNEQFFGPGTRLTVL.

The J gene is TRBJ2-7, the V gene TRBV27; 12 nucleotides align to TRBD2. CDR1 MNHEY and CDR2 SMNVEV come from the germline V gene (reference sequence). This CDR3 has 14 residues. V lost 2 bases and J lost 6; bases outside the gene matches: 2. CDR3 in amino acids: CASSLELAGGEQYF. The CDR3 DNA reads TGTGCCAGCAGTTTAGAACTAGCGGGAGGCGAGCAGTACTTC.

The chain has TRBV4-2 and TRBJ2-5; TRBD2 is a possible D gene (6 bases). With 1 base removed from V and 2 bases from J, the gap between germline ends came to 8 bases. The CDR3 spans 14 residues. Germline V CDR1 and CDR2: LGHNA, YNFKEQ. CDR3 nucleotides: TGTGCCAGCAGCCAAGCGGCGGGGCAAGAGACCCAGTACTTC. Residues: CASSQAAGQETQYF.

This sequence joins TRBV4-3 and TRBJ1-2, with D tentatively TRBD1 (6 bases). Germline lookup yields CDR1 LGHNA and CDR2 YSLEER. V was clipped by 0 bases and J by 4 bases, with 15 bases between them. CDR3 size: 16 residues. Here the CDR3 DNA reads TGCGCCAGCAGCCAAGATCACAGGGAACACGGCTATGGCTACACCTTC. It yields the protein CASSQDHREHGYGYTF.

The chain combines TRBV27 with TRBJ2-1; maybe TRBD2 (5 bases). The CDR3 is 15 residues long. Trimming pared 2 bases from V and 2 bases from J, leaving 10 bases between. In germline, CDR1 is MNHEY, CDR2 SMNVEV (reference sequence). Here the CDR3 DNA reads TGTGCCAGCAGTTTAGGGCCCGGGACCTACAATGAGCAGTTCTTC. This encodes CASSLGPGTYNEQFF.

This chain connects TRBV28 to TRBJ1-2; the D is unclear. V was shortened by 4 bases and J by 8 bases, with 8 bases between the two germline ends. Germline CDR1 reads MDHEN; CDR2 reads SYDVKM. The CDR3 has 11 amino acids. The CDR3 region has the DNA TGTGCCAGCAGTTATCGGGTAGGCTACACCTTC. This codes for CASSYRVGYTF.

The J gene is TRBJ2-1, the V gene TRBV7-6, with D perhaps matching TRBD2 (6 bases). The CDR3 is 17 residues long. In germline, CDR1 is SGHVS, CDR2 FNYEAQ. Trimming took 5 bases from V and 1 from J, leaving 18 bases between them. In nucleotides, the CDR3 is TGTGCCAGCAGCCCGCAGGGAGGTCCCTGGTCCTACAATGAGCAGTTCTTC. It encodes CASSPQGGPWSYNEQFF. Based on the CDR3 plus reference TRBV7-6 and TRBJ2-1, the full variable domain is GAGVSQSPRYKVTKRGQDVALRCDPISGHVSLYWYRQALGQGPEFLTYFNYEAQQDKSGLPNDRFSAERPEGSISTLTIQRTEQRDSAMYRCASSPQGGPWSYNEQFFGPGTRLTVL.

This clone was counted ten times or more. The V and J genes are TRBV7-9 and TRBJ2-7; weak D call: TRBD1 (5 bases). V dropped 0 bases and J dropped 0 bases, with 12 bases sitting between them. CDR3 length: 16 amino acids. CDR1 and CDR2 from the germline V gene are SEHNR and FQNEAQ (reference sequence). CDR3 region: CASSLALGPSSYEQYF. In DNA form, the CDR3 reads TGTGCCAGCAGCTTAGCATTGGGGCCGAGCTCCTACGAGCAGTACTTC.

The sample holds one count of this clone. The gene calls are TRBV3-1 (or the pseudogene TRBV3-2) and TRBJ1-2; D uncertain. V was cut by 3 bases and J by 6 bases, with 11 bases left in between. CDR1 and CDR2 (germline): LGHDT, YNNKEL (reference sequence). This CDR3 spans 13 amino acids. CDR3 region: CASSHRHRNGYTF. DNA of the CDR3: TGTGCCAGCAGCCACCGCCACAGAAATGGCTACACCTTC.

The chain links TRBV7-6 to TRBJ1-1; tentatively, D is TRBD1 (5 bases). V was cut by 5 bases and J by 7 bases, with 14 bases left in between. This CDR3 is built from 13 residues. The germline V gene encodes CDR1 SGHVS and CDR2 FNYEAQ. For the CDR3, the DNA is TGTGCCAGCAGCCTCGTTAGGGGTGATGAAGCTTTCTTT. It yields the protein CASSLVRGDEAFF.

The V call is TRBV2, the J call TRBJ2-2, with a possible D match to TRBD2 (6 bases). The CDR3 consists of 16 residues. V was pared by 5 bases and J by 1 base, with 14 bases between. The germline gives CDR1 SNHLY, CDR2 FYNNEI. CDR3 nucleotides: TGTGCCAGCAGTAAATATCAAGCGGGGAACACCGGGGAGCTGTTTTTT. Its translation is CASSKYQAGNTGELFF.

The chain employs TRBV3-1 (or the pseudogene TRBV3-2) and TRBJ1-1; no definite D call. Per germline, CDR1 LGHDT and CDR2 YNNKEL (reference sequence). This CDR3 has 14 residues. Trimming stripped 0 bases from V and 5 bases from J, with 10 bases between. DNA of the CDR3: TGTGCCAGCAGCCAAGACAAGTTACGGACTGAAGCTTTCTTT. It yields the protein CASSQDKLRTEAFF.

The chain carries TRBV20-1 and TRBJ2-3, with 7 bases lining up with TRBD1. The CDR3 extends over 16 amino acids. V was clipped by 3 bases and J by 3 bases; unmatched bases: 12. Germline assignment: CDR1 DFQATT and CDR2 SNEGSKA (reference sequence). CDR3 amino acids: CSASLPGTVETDTQYF. As DNA, the CDR3 is TGCAGTGCTAGTCTTCCCGGGACAGTAGAAACAGATACGCAGTATTTT.

The V gene is TRBV5-6, the J gene TRBJ1-4; TRBD1 is a possible D gene (6 bases). The ends were cut back, 1 base at V and 3 bases at J, with 13 bases in the middle. Germline values: CDR1 SGHDT, CDR2 YYEEEE. This CDR3 contains 16 residues. The CDR3, as DNA: TGTGCCAGCAGCTTGCGCGGGGGGGCCGCTAATGAAAAACTGTTTTTT. Protein product: CASSLRGGAANEKLFF.

The V gene is TRBV6-6, the J gene TRBJ2-3; 12 nucleotides line up with TRBD2. V lost 8 bases and J lost 0; bases outside the gene matches: 0. Germline V gives CDR1 MNHNY, CDR2 SVGAGI (reference sequence). The CDR3 has 14 amino acids. This CDR3 reads CASLAGGSTDTQYF. DNA of the CDR3: TGTGCCAGCCTAGCGGGAGGGAGCACAGATACGCAGTATTTT.

This chain connects TRBV27 to TRBJ2-3; D perhaps matches TRBD2 (6 bases). The CDR3 runs 15 residues. V dropped 4 bases and J dropped 5 bases, with 16 bases sitting between them. Germline loops: CDR1 MNHEY, CDR2 SMNVEV (reference sequence). CDR3 loop: CASSSVAVWGDTQYF. In DNA, the CDR3 is TGTGCCAGCAGTTCCGTAGCGGTCTGGGGAGATACGCAGTATTTT.

This sequence joins TRBV24-1 and TRBJ1-1; D is uncertain. V was trimmed by 12 bases and J by 8 bases, leaving 21 bases between them. Per the germline V gene, CDR1 is KGHDR and CDR2 is SFDVKD. CDR3 length equals 13 residues. DNA for the CDR3: TGTGCCTCCCGGGGAGGGTGGAGCTCAGAAGCTTTCTTT. Translation gives CASRGGWSSEAFF.

The J gene is TRBJ1-1, the V gene TRBV28, with D uncertain. Germline-derived CDR1 and CDR2 are MDHEN and SYDVKM. The CDR3 covers 14 residues. Deletions cut 3 bases from V and 1 base from J, with 9 bases between. The CDR3 loop reads CASSFGLGNTEAFF. As DNA, the CDR3 is TGTGCCAGCAGTTTCGGACTCGGGAACACTGAAGCTTTCTTT.

The chain has TRBV28 and TRBJ2-3, with 7 bases aligning to TRBD2. Trimming took 6 bases from V and 5 from J; bases not matched to a gene: 11. Germline CDR1 reads MDHEN; CDR2 reads SYDVKM. The CDR3 loop spans 15 amino acids. The CDR3 loop reads CASRSAPRGVDTQYF. The CDR3 DNA reads TGTGCCAGCAGGTCGGCCCCACGGGGGGTAGATACGCAGTATTTT. Full variable domain (missing parts from reference TRBV28 and TRBJ2-3): DVKVTQSSRYLVKRTGEKVFLECVQDMDHENMFWYRQDPGLGLRLIYFSYDVKMKEKGDIPEGYSVSREKKERFSLILESASTNQTSMYLCASRSAPRGVDTQYFGPGTRLTVL.

This chain links TRBV15 with TRBJ1-4, with 7 bases fitting TRBD1. CDR3 length: 15 residues. The germline gives CDR1 LNHNV, CDR2 YYDKDF (reference sequence). The V segment lost 5 bases and the J segment 7 bases; nucleotides outside the gene matches: 10. The CDR3 protein is CATSPGQARGEKLFF. In DNA form, the CDR3 reads TGTGCCACCAGCCCAGGACAGGCAAGAGGTGAAAAACTGTTTTTT.

This clone appeared a few times. CDR3 DNA: TGTGCCAGCAGTTTTGGGGCTGTAACTGGAAACACCATATATTTT. Translating gives CASSFGAVTGNTIYF. This chain connects TRBV28 to TRBJ1-3; perhaps TRBD1 as D (5 bases). V was pared by 3 bases and J by 2 bases, with 11 bases between. Germline V gene sequence: CDR1 MDHEN, CDR2 SYDVKM. The CDR3 is 15 amino acids.

This clone was observed at least ten times. The chain recombines TRBV15 with TRBJ1-1, with 7 bases aligning to TRBD1. This CDR3 is 14 amino acids long. Trimming cost V 5 bases and J 1 base; bases outside gene matches: 4. Germline V gives CDR1 LNHNV, CDR2 YYDKDF (reference sequence). For the CDR3, the DNA is TGTGCCACCAGCTACCGACAGGGGAACACTGAAGCTTTCTTT. Encoded protein: CATSYRQGNTEAFF.

This clone was counted once. CDR3 sequence reads: CASSPLRRGGQGTDTQYF. The CDR3 DNA is TGTGCCAGCAGCCCTCTTAGGCGGGGGGGCCAAGGCACAGATACGCAGTATTTT. The gene calls are TRBV5-4 and TRBJ2-3; 9 bases match TRBD2. The CDR3 contains 18 residues. The germline V gene has CDR1 SGHNT and CDR2 YYREEE (reference sequence). Losses at the gene ends were 4 bases for V and 1 base for J; bases not matched to a gene: 13. Looking up the rest from reference TRBV5-4 and TRBJ2-3 gives the full variable domain: ETGVTQSPTHLIKTRGQQVTLRCSSQSGHNTVSWYQQALGQGPQFIFQYYREEENGRGNFPPRFSGLQFPNYSSELNVNALELDDSALYLCASSPLRRGGQGTDTQYFGPGTRLTVL.

The chain links TRBV2 to TRBJ1-6; 7 nucleotides match TRBD1. Germline assignment: CDR1 SNHLY and CDR2 FYNNEI. This CDR3 has 14 residues. The ends lost 6 bases at V and 7 bases at J; junction bases unmatched: 6. The CDR3 region is CASSLTGLNSPLHF. The CDR3 DNA reads as TGTGCCAGCAGCTTGACAGGGTTGAATTCACCCCTCCACTTT.

The chain couples TRBV19 to TRBJ1-1, with 12 bases that match TRBD1. The CDR3 runs 17 residues. V was clipped by 5 bases and J by 1 base; unmatched bases: 8. CDR1 LNHDA and CDR2 SQIVND come from the germline V gene (reference sequence). The CDR3 protein is CASSWGQGAWGNTEAFF. In DNA, the CDR3 is TGTGCCAGTAGTTGGGGACAGGGGGCTTGGGGGAACACTGAAGCTTTCTTT.

V and J are TRBV20-1 and TRBJ1-6; 8 bases are shared with TRBD1. CDR3 length: 15 amino acids. The junction had 10 bases not matched to a gene; V was cut back by 3 bases and J by 9 bases. Germline V lookup: CDR1 DFQATT, CDR2 SNEGSKA (reference sequence). DNA of the CDR3: TGCAGTGCTAGTCGGCAGGGGGCGGCCATTTCACCCCTCCACTTT. Translating gives CSASRQGAAISPLHF.

This clone was counted only a few times. The chain employs TRBV6-4 and TRBJ1-6, with TRBD1 identical over 7 bases. CDR3 size: 14 residues. The trim removed 5 bases at V and 9 bases at J, leaving 7 bases unmatched. Germline values: CDR1 MRHNA, CDR2 SNTAGT. CDR3 sequence (DNA): TGTGCCAGCAGTATCGACAGGGTGGGTTCACCCCTCCACTTT. Translating it yields CASSIDRVGSPLHF.

This chain connects TRBV30 to TRBJ1-4; TRBD1 agrees at 8 bases. The CDR3 length is 13 residues. In germline, CDR1 is GTSNPN, CDR2 SVGIG (reference sequence). The V gene end was trimmed by 2 bases and the J gene end by 7 bases; junction bases not matched to a gene: 3. The CDR3 loop is CAWSQGATEKLFF. In DNA form, the CDR3 reads TGTGCCTGGAGTCAGGGGGCTACTGAAAAACTGTTTTTT.

The genes are TRBV6-5 and TRBJ1-4, with 11 positions matching TRBD1. Germline CDR1 is MNHEY and CDR2 is SVGAGI. This CDR3 spans 16 amino acids. V dropped 4 bases and J dropped 8; count of bases not matched to a gene: 9. The CDR3 DNA sequence: TGTGCCAGCAGTTTCTCTGGACAGGGGGCAGGAGAAAAACTGTTTTTT. As protein: CASSFSGQGAGEKLFF.